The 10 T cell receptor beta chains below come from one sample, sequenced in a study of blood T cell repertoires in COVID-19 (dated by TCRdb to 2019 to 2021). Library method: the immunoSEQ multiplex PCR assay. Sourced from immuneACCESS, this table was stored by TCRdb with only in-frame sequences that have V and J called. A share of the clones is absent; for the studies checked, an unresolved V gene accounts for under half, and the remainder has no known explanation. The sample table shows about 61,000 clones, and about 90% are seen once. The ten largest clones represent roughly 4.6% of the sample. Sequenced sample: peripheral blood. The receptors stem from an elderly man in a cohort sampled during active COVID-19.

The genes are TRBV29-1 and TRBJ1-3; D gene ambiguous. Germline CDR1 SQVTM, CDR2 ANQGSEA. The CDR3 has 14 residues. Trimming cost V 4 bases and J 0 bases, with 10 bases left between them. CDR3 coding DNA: TGCAGCGTTGTATGGCAGAACTCTGGAAACACCATATATTTT. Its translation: CSVVWQNSGNTIYF.

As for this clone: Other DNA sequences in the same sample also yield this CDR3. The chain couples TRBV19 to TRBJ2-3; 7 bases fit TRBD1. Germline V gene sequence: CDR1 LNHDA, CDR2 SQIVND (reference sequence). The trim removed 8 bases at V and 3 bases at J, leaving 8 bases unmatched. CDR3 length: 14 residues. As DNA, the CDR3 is TGTGCCAGTCGACAGGGCGTGAGTACAGATACGCAGTATTTT. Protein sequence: CASRQGVSTDTQYF.

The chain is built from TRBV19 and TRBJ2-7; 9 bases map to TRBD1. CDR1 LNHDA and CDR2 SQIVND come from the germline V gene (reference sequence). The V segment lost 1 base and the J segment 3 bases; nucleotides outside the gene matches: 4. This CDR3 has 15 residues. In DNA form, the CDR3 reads TGTGCCAGTAGTATAGTCGGGACAGGGATCTACGAGCAGTACTTC. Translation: CASSIVGTGIYEQYF.

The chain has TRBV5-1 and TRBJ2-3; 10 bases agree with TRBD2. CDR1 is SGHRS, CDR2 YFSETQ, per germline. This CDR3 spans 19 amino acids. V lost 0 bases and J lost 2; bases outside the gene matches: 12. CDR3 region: CASSLEGAGGPSVTDTQYF. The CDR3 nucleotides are TGCGCCAGCAGCTTGGAGGGAGCGGGGGGGCCGTCTGTCACAGATACGCAGTATTTT.

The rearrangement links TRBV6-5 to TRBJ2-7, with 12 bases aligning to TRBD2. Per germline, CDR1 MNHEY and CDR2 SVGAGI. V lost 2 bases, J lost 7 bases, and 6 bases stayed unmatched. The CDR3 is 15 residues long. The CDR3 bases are TGTGCCAGCAGTTACCGACTAGCGGGAGTGAAGGAGCAGTACTTC. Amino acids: CASSYRLAGVKEQYF.

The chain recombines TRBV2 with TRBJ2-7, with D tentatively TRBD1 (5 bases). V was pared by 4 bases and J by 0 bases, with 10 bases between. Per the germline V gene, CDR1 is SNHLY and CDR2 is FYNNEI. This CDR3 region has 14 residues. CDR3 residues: CASSGLGVSYEQYF. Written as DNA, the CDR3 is TGTGCCAGCAGTGGTCTAGGGGTCTCCTACGAGCAGTACTTC.

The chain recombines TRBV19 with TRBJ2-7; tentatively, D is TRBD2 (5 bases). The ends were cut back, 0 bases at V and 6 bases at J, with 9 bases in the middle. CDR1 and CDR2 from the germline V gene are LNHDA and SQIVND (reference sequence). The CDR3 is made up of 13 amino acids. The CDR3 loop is CASSIERASEQYF. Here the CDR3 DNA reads TGTGCCAGTAGTATAGAGAGGGCGAGCGAGCAGTACTTC.

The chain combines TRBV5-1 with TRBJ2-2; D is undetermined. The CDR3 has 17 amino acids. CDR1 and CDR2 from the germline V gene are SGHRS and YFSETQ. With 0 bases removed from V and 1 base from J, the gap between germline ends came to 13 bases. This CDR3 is CASSLGFPGKNTGELFF. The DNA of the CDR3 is TGCGCCAGCAGCTTGGGGTTCCCAGGAAAGAACACCGGGGAGCTGTTTTTT.

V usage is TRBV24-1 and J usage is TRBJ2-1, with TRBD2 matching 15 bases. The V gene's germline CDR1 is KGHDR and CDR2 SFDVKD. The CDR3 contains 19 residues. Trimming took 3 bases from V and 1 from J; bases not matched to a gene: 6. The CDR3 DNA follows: TGTGCCACCAGTGATCGGACTAGCGGGGGGGTTCTTTCCTACAATGAGCAGTTCTTC. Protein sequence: CATSDRTSGGVLSYNEQFF.

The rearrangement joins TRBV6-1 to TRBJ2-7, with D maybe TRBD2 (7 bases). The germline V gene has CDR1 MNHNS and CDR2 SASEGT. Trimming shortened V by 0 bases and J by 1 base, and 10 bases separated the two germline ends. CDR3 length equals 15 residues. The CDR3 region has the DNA TGTGCCAGCAGTGAAGCAGCGGGACATTCCTACGAGCAGTACTTC. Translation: CASSEAAGHSYEQYF.